The rows below give T cell receptor beta chains drawn from one sample of a study of CD8 T cells in ankylosing spondylitis. TCRdb re-analysed the 5' RACE reads in MiXCR, keeping a single row per CDR3 protein. This sample has some 800,000 distinct CDR3 sequences, with about an eighth found just once. Sequencing was carried out using blood, either unsorted or a sorted T cell fraction (not recorded which). The receptors come from a male donor with ankylosing spondylitis. Each CDR3 is given with its conserved first and last residue. D genes are given only for firm matches. Clone sizes are given selectively: once, few, many, or a class where the clone is expanded.

>TRBD1|TRBV20-1|-|TRBJ2-1
TGCAGTGCTAAGACAGGGGGAGGTTGGGCGGTAGATGAGCAGTTCTTC
CSAKTGGGWAVDEQFF
>TRBD1|TRBV18|few|TRBJ1-1
TGTGCCAGCTCACCAAGGACAGGAGGCCGTACTGAAGCTTTCTTT
CASSPRTGGRTEAFF
>TRBD2|TRBV20-1|few|TRBJ2-3
TGCAGTGCTACTAGCGGGAGAGCAGATACGCAGTATTTT
CSATSGRADTQYF
>-|TRBV6-5|-|TRBJ2-1
TGTGCCAGCAGTTACTATTCACCCGATTACAATGAGCAGTTCTTC
CASSYYSPDYNEQFF
>TRBD2|TRBV12-3/TRBV12-4|few|TRBJ2-7
TGTGCCAGCAGTCAGGCTAGCGGGAGGCCAAGCTCCTACGAGCAGTACTTC
CASSQASGRPSSYEQYF
>TRBD2|TRBV10-3|many|TRBJ2-7
TGTGCCATCAGTGAGTCGTTAGTAGCGGGAGTGGGGGAGCAGTACTTC
CAISESLVAGVGEQYF
>-|TRBV20-1|-|TRBJ2-6
TGCAGCGCTAGAATATCAGCTAGTGGGGCCAACGTCCTGACTTTC
CSARISASGANVLTF
>-|TRBV20-1|-|TRBJ2-4
TGCAGTGCCAGGAGAGGTCAGGGGTGGGAAAACATTCAGTACTTC
CSARRGQGWENIQYF
>-|TRBV12-3/TRBV12-4|few|TRBJ1-1
TGTGCCAGCAGCATGGATCATGGCACTGAAGCTTTCTTT
CASSMDHGTEAFF
>-|TRBV29-1|many|TRBJ1-2
TGCAGCGGGGGCCAGGCAGCTAACTATGGCTACACCTTC
CSGGQAANYGYTF
>-|TRBV5-1|-|TRBJ2-1
TGCGCCAGCAGCTTAATAGCCGCGACCGGCAATGAGCAGTTCTTC
CASSLIAATGNEQFF
>-|TRBV29-1|many|TRBJ2-3
TGCAGCGTTGAAGGCGTCCCAGGGTCTAGCACAGATACGCAGTATTTT
CSVEGVPGSSTDTQYF
>-|TRBV15|few|TRBJ2-2
TGTGCCACCAGCAGAGGAAGGGGATCGAACACCGGGGAGCTGTTTTTT
CATSRGRGSNTGELFF
>TRBD1|TRBV29-1|many|TRBJ2-1
TGCAGCGTTAGGGGCGACAGGGTTGGCTACAATGAGCAGTTCTTC
CSVRGDRVGYNEQFF
>-|TRBV11-2|-|TRBJ2-3
TGTGCCAGCAGCCCAATGGCCTACCCGGGGTCCCCAGATACGCAGTATTTT
CASSPMAYPGSPDTQYF
>-|TRBV3-1|-|TRBJ2-7
TGTGCCAGCAGCCAAGCCTTCTCAGGGTGGACCTACGAGCAGTACTTC
CASSQAFSGWTYEQYF
>TRBD1|TRBV18|-|TRBJ1-1
TGTGCCAGCTCATCTACAGGGGTGGACACTGAAGCTTTCTTT
CASSSTGVDTEAFF
>-|TRBV27|-|TRBJ2-1
TGTGCCAGCCGCCCCATTCGACGGGGGCTAGCGCCTTACAATGAGCAGTTCTTC
CASRPIRRGLAPYNEQFF
>-|TRBV6-5|many|TRBJ2-5
TGTGCCAGCTACGGGGTTGGAGAGACCCAGTACTTC
CASYGVGETQYF
>TRBD1|TRBV20-1|-|TRBJ1-1
TGCAGTGCTACCACAGGGGGCGGAAACACTGAAGCTTTCTTT
CSATTGGGNTEAFF
>TRBD2|TRBV7-9|-|TRBJ2-1
TGTGCCAGCAGCTTAGAAGCGGGGTTCACCTACAATGAGCAGTTCTTC
CASSLEAGFTYNEQFF
>-|TRBV5-8|many|TRBJ1-1
TGTGCCAGCAGCCGTGGACTACCGGCCTTGGGAGCTTTCTTT
CASSRGLPALGAFF
>-|TRBV4-3|-|TRBJ1-3
TGCGCCAGCAGCCAAGTACTGGGCAGGGCTGGAAACACCATATATTTT
CASSQVLGRAGNTIYF
>-|TRBV5-1|many|TRBJ2-2
TGCGCCAGCAACGTGGCTCCGAACACCGGGGAGCTGTTTTTT
CASNVAPNTGELFF
>TRBD2|TRBV20-1|few|TRBJ2-1
TGCAGTGGACTAGCGAGCTCCTACAATGAGCAGTTCTTC
CSGLASSYNEQFF
>-|TRBV7-8|few|TRBJ2-1
TGTGCCAGCAGCTTAGACTGGGATAGCTCCTACAATGAGCAGTTCTTC
CASSLDWDSSYNEQFF
>-|TRBV7-9|few|TRBJ1-2
TGTGCCAGCAGCCCGAGGACGGATGCCCTCTATGGCTACACCTTC
CASSPRTDALYGYTF
>-|TRBV12-3/TRBV12-4|few|TRBJ1-2
TGTGCCAGCAGTTTTGTTTCAGGGGCCCCAAACTATGGCTACACCTTC
CASSFVSGAPNYGYTF
>-|TRBV7-9|few|TRBJ1-1
TGTGCCAGCAGCCCCTTATTCGGCAGGGAGGACACTGAAGCTTTCTTT
CASSPLFGREDTEAFF
>-|TRBV20-1|few|TRBJ1-2
TGCAGTGCTAGCTCAATTGGTGGCTACACCTTC
CSASSIGGYTF
>-|TRBV29-1|few|TRBJ1-1
TGCAGCGTGGCGCCTTCCGGGCGGGGGACTGAAGCTTTCTTT
CSVAPSGRGTEAFF
>-|TRBV10-3|-|TRBJ1-1
TGTGCCATCACCCCCAGGGGCATGAACACTGAAGCTTTCTTT
CAITPRGMNTEAFF
>-|TRBV6-5|-|TRBJ1-1
TGTGCCAGCAGTTACTTCGAAGAGGACACTGAAGCTTTCTTT
CASSYFEEDTEAFF
>TRBD1|TRBV29-1|many|TRBJ2-7
TGCAGCGTTGAGGCTCCCGGGACAGGGAGCTCCTACGAGCAGTACTTC
CSVEAPGTGSSYEQYF
>-|TRBV20-1|few|TRBJ1-2
TGCAGTGCTAGAGATAAGAACTATGGCTACACCTTC
CSARDKNYGYTF
>TRBD1|TRBV10-3|many|TRBJ2-7
TGTGCCGTTAGGACAGGGGATAACTACGAGCAGTACTTC
CAVRTGDNYEQYF
>-|TRBV30|few|TRBJ2-6
TGTGCCTGGAGTCTTACATTGGGAGGCGTCCTGACTTTC
CAWSLTLGGVLTF
>TRBD1|TRBV20-1|few|TRBJ2-7
TGCAGTGCTAAGGGGGCCCACTCCTACGAGCAGTACTTC
CSAKGAHSYEQYF
>-|TRBV7-2|-|TRBJ2-2
TGTGCCAGCAGCTTCGACTACTACACCGGGGAGCTGTTTTTT
CASSFDYYTGELFF
>-|TRBV5-1|-|TRBJ1-1
TGCGCCAGCAGCTTGGGGGGAGGGTACAACACTGAAGCTTTCTTT
CASSLGGGYNTEAFF
>TRBD1|TRBV5-1|-|TRBJ1-1
TGCGCCAGCAGCTCCTTACAGGGGCTAAACACTGAAGCTTTCTTT
CASSSLQGLNTEAFF
>TRBD2|TRBV20-1|-|TRBJ2-1
TGCAGTGCTAGAGATCCGCTAGCGGACTCCTACAATGAGCAGTTCTTC
CSARDPLADSYNEQFF
>TRBD2|TRBV20-1|-|TRBJ2-3
TGCAGTGCTAGAGATAGCGGGGGGTCCATGGGGACGCAGTATTTT
CSARDSGGSMGTQYF
>-|TRBV28|-|TRBJ2-6
TGTGCCAGCCGAGAGGGTAGCTATGGGGCCAACGTCCTGACTTTC
CASREGSYGANVLTF
>-|TRBV7-3|many|TRBJ1-1
TGTGCCAGCAGCCCCCGCGGGGTTCACGTGAACACTGAAGCTTTCTTT
CASSPRGVHVNTEAFF
>-|TRBV24-1|-|TRBJ2-3
TGTGCCACCAGTGTTTGGACAGCCAAAGGAGATACGCAGTATTTT
CATSVWTAKGDTQYF